This T cell receptor (beta chain) derives from a study of T cell responses to AZD1222 COVID-19 vaccine. Some clones are missing from TCRdb's copy, which holds only in-frame ones; the method was immunoSEQ multiplex PCR. Here the sample spans roughly 150,000 clones, around 94% being singletons. From germline, CDR1 is MDHEN and CDR2 SYDVKM. The CDR3 consists of 15 residues. After removal of 8 bases from V and 9 bases from J, the junction contained 13 bases not matched to a gene. The chain carries TRBV28 and TRBJ2-1; 10 nucleotides agree with TRBD2. The specimen comprised peripheral blood, sampled 28 days after the second AZD1222 dose. The sequence was collected from an adult who received the AZD1222 COVID-19 vaccine. The DNA of the CDR3 is TGTGCCAGCGAGACCTCTAGCGGGAGTCGTAGTGAGCAGTTCTTC. It is translated as CASETSSGSRSEQFF.